Listed below are T cell receptor beta chains from one sample, sequenced in a study of blood T cells in healthy people across ages. TCRdb re-derived calls from the 5' RACE reads in MiXCR, one entry per CDR3 protein. The sample has approximately 490,000 distinct CDR3 sequences; 24% are singletons. The same data also contributed to another study, on T cells of mothers and their children.

The sequenced material came from blood. These receptors originate from a boy aged 5-17 years in good health. CDR3s include the opening cysteine and the closing phenylalanine or tryptophan. The D gene is left open where the match is weak. Some rows have no size entry. The others give once, few or many, or a class for an expanded clone.

clone size | CDR3 length | J gene | D gene | V gene | CDR3 protein | CDR3 DNA
few | 13 | TRBJ1-5 | . | TRBV28 | CASRKVGNQPQHF | TGTGCCAGCAGAAAAGTTGGGAATCAGCCCCAGCATTTT
few | 14 | TRBJ2-5 | TRBD2 | TRBV5-6 | CASSLWGGQETQYF | TGTGCCAGCAGCTTGTGGGGGGGTCAGGAGACCCAGTACTTC
. | 15 | TRBJ2-7 | TRBD2 | TRBV7-6 | CASSLRVGGAYEQYF | TGTGCCAGCAGCTTAAGGGTGGGAGGGGCCTACGAGCAGTACTTC
few | 15 | TRBJ1-2 | TRBD1 | TRBV6-5 | CASSQQAQGDYGYTF | TGTGCCAGCAGTCAACAGGCCCAGGGGGACTATGGCTACACCTTC
. | 15 | TRBJ1-2 | TRBD1 | TRBV13 | CASSLDRDRGDGYTF | TGTGCCAGCAGCTTGGATAGGGACAGGGGAGATGGCTACACCTTC
many | 15 | TRBJ2-1 | TRBD2 | TRBV5-1 | CASSAGTSGTGEQFF | TGCGCCAGCAGCGCCGGGACTAGCGGGACAGGTGAGCAGTTCTTC
many | 13 | TRBJ1-5 | . | TRBV6-4 | CASSVDSNQPQHF | TGTGCCAGCAGTGTCGATAGCAATCAGCCCCAGCATTTT
few | 12 | TRBJ2-7 | . | TRBV6-1 | CASSEILGEQYF | TGTGCCAGCAGTGAGATCCTGGGGGAGCAGTACTTC
. | 15 | TRBJ2-3 | TRBD2 | TRBV7-2 | CASSFRREGRDTQYF | TGTGCCAGCAGCTTTCGACGGGAGGGAAGAGATACGCAGTATTTT
. | 17 | TRBJ1-2 | . | TRBV12-3/TRBV12-4 | CASSSGPDTGIGYGYTF | TGTGCCAGCAGTTCAGGTCCGGACACAGGGATTGGATATGGCTACACCTTC
. | 15 | TRBJ2-7 | . | TRBV24-1 | CATSDLLNRTYEQYF | TGTGCCACCAGTGATTTGTTAAACAGAACCTACGAGCAGTACTTC
. | 12 | TRBJ1-4 | . | TRBV15 | CATSRDTQKLFF | TGTGCCACCAGCAGGGACACCCAAAAACTGTTTTTT
few | 16 | TRBJ2-2 | . | TRBV7-9 | CASSLGRTDLTGELFF | TGTGCCAGCAGCTTAGGGCGGACAGATTTGACCGGGGAGCTGTTTTTT
few | 18 | TRBJ2-5 | TRBD2 | TRBV3-1 | CASSQPGGPYQGQETQYF | TGTGCCAGCAGCCAACCGGGGGGGCCCTATCAGGGCCAAGAGACCCAGTACTTC
few | 13 | TRBJ2-3 | . | TRBV7-2 | CASSLEASNTQYF | TGTGCCAGCAGCTTAGAGGCCTCAAATACGCAGTATTTT
. | 13 | TRBJ2-5 | . | TRBV24-1 | CATSVEAQETQYF | TGTGCCACCAGTGTGGAGGCCCAAGAGACCCAGTACTTC
. | 16 | TRBJ1-3 | . | TRBV4-2 | CASSRNPEDSGNTIYF | TGTGCCAGCAGCCGGAACCCTGAAGACTCTGGAAACACCATATATTTT
. | 17 | TRBJ2-3 | TRBD2 | TRBV9 | CASSVRSAGGPVDTQYF | TGTGCCAGCAGCGTACGCTCAGCGGGGGGGCCGGTAGATACGCAGTATTTT
. | 11 | TRBJ2-1 | TRBD2 | TRBV6-6 | CASTGTSEQFF | TGTGCCAGCACCGGGACTAGCGAGCAGTTCTTC
. | 13 | TRBJ1-2 | . | TRBV7-9 | CASSFRDGRGYTF | TGTGCCAGCAGCTTTCGGGACGGCAGGGGCTACACCTTC
. | 14 | TRBJ1-2 | TRBD1 | TRBV12-3/TRBV12-4 | CASSLGTGWDGYTF | TGTGCCAGCAGTTTAGGGACAGGTTGGGATGGCTACACCTTC
. | 12 | TRBJ1-1 | TRBD1 | TRBV28 | CATYRGIPEAFF | TGTGCCACTTACAGGGGGATCCCTGAAGCTTTCTTT
. | 12 | TRBJ2-7 | . | TRBV29-1 | CSVIKGGYEQYF | TGCAGCGTAATAAAGGGGGGCTACGAGCAGTACTTC
many | 14 | TRBJ2-3 | TRBD2 | TRBV6-4 | CASSSSGDTDTQYF | TGTGCCAGCAGTTCTAGCGGGGACACAGATACGCAGTATTTT
. | 13 | TRBJ2-7 | TRBD1 | TRBV12-3/TRBV12-4 | CASSRGQDPEQHF | TGTGCCAGCAGCCGGGGACAGGACCCCGAGCAGCACTTC
few | 19 | TRBJ2-2 | . | TRBV3-1 | CASSQVGQRGHPLTGELFF | TGTGCCAGCAGCCAAGTTGGACAGAGGGGCCACCCCCTTACCGGGGAGCTGTTTTTT
. | 16 | TRBJ1-5 | . | TRBV28 | CASSLLGGGTNQPQHF | TGTGCCAGCAGTTTACTAGGGGGGGGGACTAATCAGCCCCAGCATTTT
few | 17 | TRBJ2-1 | . | TRBV7-2 | CASSLKDSLLWGNEQFF | TGTGCCAGCAGCCTTAAGGACTCCCTCCTTTGGGGCAATGAGCAGTTCTTC
. | 16 | TRBJ1-5 | . | TRBV6-6 | CASRAISRQLHQPQHF | TGTGCCAGCAGGGCAATATCACGACAGCTCCATCAGCCCCAGCATTTT
few | 14 | TRBJ2-7 | . | TRBV28 | CASKSSERFYEQYF | TGTGCCAGCAAATCAAGCGAACGATTCTACGAGCAGTACTTC
. | 14 | TRBJ2-3 | . | TRBV12-3/TRBV12-4 | CACTQTRGSDTQYF | TGTGCCTGCACCCAGACTAGAGGGTCAGATACGCAGTATTTT
. | 17 | TRBJ2-7 | . | TRBV12-3/TRBV12-4 | CASSSTTGQTPSYEQYF | TGTGCCAGCAGTAGTACAACCGGACAGACGCCCTCCTACGAGCAGTACTTC
. | 15 | TRBJ2-1 | TRBD2 | TRBV3-1 | CASSQDPSGYNEQFF | TGTGCCAGCAGCCAAGACCCTAGCGGGTACAATGAGCAGTTCTTC
few | 16 | TRBJ2-6 | . | TRBV6-6 | CASRPLRSSGANVLTF | TGTGCCAGCAGGCCGCTCCGAAGCTCTGGGGCCAACGTCCTGACTTTC
few | 15 | TRBJ1-2 | . | TRBV24-1 | CATSDPRDRMNGYTF | TGTGCCACCAGTGATCCCCGGGACCGTATGAATGGCTACACCTTC
. | 16 | TRBJ2-1 | . | TRBV28 | CASRRSAGQPYNEQFF | TGTGCCAGCAGACGAAGCGCAGGACAGCCATACAATGAGCAGTTCTTC
. | 14 | TRBJ1-5 | . | TRBV5-1 | CASSPGTLDQPQHF | TGCGCCAGCAGCCCCGGGACATTAGATCAGCCCCAGCATTTT
few | 15 | TRBJ2-3 | . | TRBV9 | CASSVGQRATDTQYF | TGTGCCAGCAGCGTAGGCCAGCGGGCCACAGATACGCAGTATTTT
few | 15 | TRBJ2-7 | TRBD2 | TRBV27 | CASKSSGSSLYEQYF | TGTGCCAGCAAGAGTAGCGGGAGCTCCTTATACGAGCAGTACTTC
. | 14 | TRBJ1-2 | TRBD1 | TRBV6-1 | CASRGTGGSDGYTF | TGTGCCAGCAGGGGGACAGGGGGCTCGGATGGCTACACCTTC
few | 15 | TRBJ2-1 | TRBD1 | TRBV6-2/TRBV6-3 | CASGPGQGRANEQFF | TGTGCCAGCGGCCCGGGACAGGGTAGGGCGAATGAGCAGTTCTTC
few | 14 | TRBJ2-5 | . | TRBV28 | CASSPRRLSETQYF | TGTGCCAGCAGTCCCCGTCGGTTGTCCGAGACCCAGTACTTC
. | 16 | TRBJ2-4 | . | TRBV6-6 | CASSYSRTVAKNIQYF | TGTGCCAGCAGTTACTCCCGGACGGTAGCCAAAAACATTCAGTACTTC
. | 11 | TRBJ1-6 | . | TRBV12-3/TRBV12-4 | CASTGNSPLHF | TGTGCCAGCACGGGGAATTCACCCCTCCACTTT
few | 13 | TRBJ1-2 | . | TRBV7-2 | CASRLFRTGGYTF | TGTGCCAGCAGACTATTCCGGACCGGTGGCTACACCTTC
. | 13 | TRBJ2-1 | . | TRBV29-1 | CSVEDVPGETQCF | TGCAGCGTTGAAGATGTACCAGGCGAGACCCAGTGCTTC
many | 14 | TRBJ2-5 | . | TRBV28 | CASSLTGRQETQYF | TGTGCCAGCAGTTTAACGGGTCGTCAAGAGACCCAGTACTTC
. | 15 | TRBJ2-1 | TRBD2 | TRBV27 | CASRLAESSYNEQFF | TGTGCCAGTCGGCTAGCGGAAAGCTCCTACAATGAGCAGTTCTTC
few | 14 | TRBJ2-1 | . | TRBV4-3 | CASSQGTSSDEQFF | TGCGCCAGCAGCCAAGGCACTAGCAGCGATGAGCAGTTCTTC
. | 14 | TRBJ1-4 | . | TRBV4-3 | CASSQAILNEKLFF | TGCGCCAGCAGCCAGGCGATACTAAATGAAAAACTGTTTTTT